This T cell receptor (beta chain) is drawn from a study of blood T cell repertoires in COVID-19. Some clones are missing from TCRdb's copy, which holds only in-frame ones; the method was immunoSEQ multiplex PCR. The data contain 200,000 to 250,000 clones, 85% to 90% of them singletons. V lost 0 bases to trimming and J lost 4 bases; unmatched junction nucleotides: 9. This CDR3 contains 17 residues. CDR1 ENHRY and CDR2 SYGVKD come from the germline V gene. Sequencing input: peripheral blood. The gene calls are TRBV10-3 and TRBJ1-1; 9 bases are shared with TRBD1. The sequence derives from a man aged 50-60 years with COVID-19, enrolled during active disease. Written as DNA, the CDR3 is TGTGCCATCAGTGAGTCTGGAGGACAGGGGAGGATCACTGAAGCTTTCTTT. Translating gives CAISESGGQGRITEAFF.